This TCR beta chain was observed in a study of cytomegalovirus exposure and HLA in healthy donors. V lost 1 base, J lost 6 bases, and 0 bases stayed unmatched. The CDR3 is 14 residues long. Germline CDR1 SGHTA, CDR2 FQGNSA. The PCR made use of 60 Vbeta and 13 Jbeta primers. Sequenced by immunoSEQ multiplex PCR; TCRdb stores in-frame clones only, minus some. The sample has about 100,000 clones, about 80% seen once; the top ten hold approximately 7.9%. This clonotype was obtained from a man aged 25 to 40 in good health and CMV-seronegative. The rearrangement uses TRBV7-2 and TRBJ2-4; 10 bases match TRBD1. Material for sequencing was PBMCs. The CDR3 spells CASSLGTGGNIQYF. CDR3 nucleotide sequence: TGTGCCAGCAGCTTAGGGACAGGGGGAAACATTCAGTACTTC.